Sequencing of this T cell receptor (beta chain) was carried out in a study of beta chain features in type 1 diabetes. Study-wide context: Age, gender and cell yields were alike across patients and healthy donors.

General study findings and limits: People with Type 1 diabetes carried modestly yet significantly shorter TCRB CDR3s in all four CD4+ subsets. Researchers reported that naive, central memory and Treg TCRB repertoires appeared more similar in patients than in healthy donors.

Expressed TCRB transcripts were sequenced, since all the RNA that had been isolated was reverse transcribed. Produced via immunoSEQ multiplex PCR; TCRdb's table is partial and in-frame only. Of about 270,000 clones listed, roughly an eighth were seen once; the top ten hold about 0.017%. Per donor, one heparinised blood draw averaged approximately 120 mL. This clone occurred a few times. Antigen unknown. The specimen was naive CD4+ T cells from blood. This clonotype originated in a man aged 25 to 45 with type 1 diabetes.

CDR3 bases: TGTGCCAGCTCACCCCAGGGATTTTCTTACGAGCAGTACTTC. This translates into CASSPQGFSYEQYF. The V gene is TRBV18, the J gene TRBJ2-7; TRBD1 is a possible D gene (5 bases). Trimming took 3 bases from V and 4 from J, leaving 13 bases between them. Germline V gene data show CDR1 as KGHSH and CDR2 as LQKENI. This CDR3 is built from 14 residues.